The entry below describes one T cell receptor beta chain. Per the study methods: Using reference gene primer amplification, nucleated cell counts were estimated. Sequencing used immunoSEQ multiplex PCR; TCRdb keeps in-frame clones, though not all of them. The V and J calls and clone size come from that table; D and trimming were worked out from the DNA. The sample lists around 140,000 clones, under 90% seen once, with approximately 8.7% in the top ten. This CDR3 spans 13 amino acids. CDR1 is MGHRA and CDR2 is YSYEKL in the germline V gene. Trimming cost V 3 bases and J 8 bases; bases outside gene matches: 4. The data were obtained in a study of blood T cell repertoires in COVID-19.

Source material: peripheral blood. The chain joins TRBV4-1 to TRBJ1-2; 9 nucleotides agree with TRBD1. The TCR sequence derives from a woman aged 60-75 years with active or convalescent COVID-19. The CDR3 nucleotides are TGCGCCAGCAGCCAGGACAGGGGAGGCGGCTACACCTTC. Translation gives CASSQDRGGGYTF.